Following are 22 T cell receptor beta chains from one sample sequenced in a study of T cells in Graves' hyperthyroidism and ophthalmopathy. Template material for amplifying TCR beta CDR3 regions consisted of RNA transcripts. With the HTBI primer set, the TCR CDR3 went through a first round of RT-PCR. TCRdb used MiXCR to reprocess the multiplex PCR reads, holding one entry per CDR3 protein. In the table there are nearly 600,000 distinct CDR3 sequences, about 15% of which are singletons. Source material: blood. Receptors were obtained from a woman in her 30s with Graves' hyperthyroidism that later progressed to Graves' ophthalmopathy.

This clonotype was detected many times. V is TRBV18 and J is TRBJ1-1; D ambiguous. There are 11 residues in the CDR3. Trimming shortened V by 3 bases and J by 4 bases, and 3 bases separated the two germline ends. The germline V gene has CDR1 KGHSH and CDR2 LQKENI. The CDR3 reads CASSPVTEAFF. The DNA for the CDR3 is TGTGCCAGCTCACCTGTCACTGAAGCTTTCTTT.

In its sample, this clonotype was seen many times. The rearrangement joins TRBV28 to TRBJ1-2, with D perhaps matching TRBD1 (6 bases). Trimming cost V 9 bases and J 4 bases, with 12 bases left between them. This CDR3 region has 12 residues. Germline loops: CDR1 MDHEN, CDR2 SYDVKM. The CDR3 bases are TGTGCCAGTTCAGGGGTGTCCTATGGCTACACCTTC. Amino acid sequence: CASSGVSYGYTF.

This clonotype turned up a few times. This chain uses TRBV9 with TRBJ2-7; 8 positions match TRBD2. CDR3 length: 16 amino acids. V was clipped by 3 bases and J by 6 bases; unmatched bases: 14. CDR1 and CDR2 from the germline V gene are SGDLS and YYNGEE. Here the CDR3 reads CASSGPRGAGVLEQYF. The CDR3 DNA follows: TGTGCCAGCAGCGGCCCTCGGGGAGCGGGAGTTCTCGAGCAGTACTTC.

This clonotype showed up just a few times. The chain joins TRBV30 to TRBJ1-4; TRBD1 agrees at 11 bases. Germline lookup yields CDR1 GTSNPN and CDR2 SVGIG (reference sequence). Trimming cost V 3 bases and J 7 bases; bases outside gene matches: 4. The CDR3 is made up of 14 amino acids. The CDR3 bases are TGTGCCTGGAGCAGGACAGGGGGCGGTGAAAAACTGTTTTTT. Protein: CAWSRTGGGEKLFF.

There are many counts of this clonotype. The J gene is TRBJ1-1, the V gene TRBV28; D might be TRBD1 (5 bases). The CDR3 spans 14 residues. Germline CDR1 is MDHEN and CDR2 is SYDVKM. V was pared by 6 bases and J by 4 bases, with 15 bases between. The DNA of the CDR3 is TGTGCCAGCAGACCAGGGTTCGGCGGCACTGAAGCTTTCTTT. It yields the protein CASRPGFGGTEAFF.

This clonotype was detected a few times. This chain links TRBV19 with TRBJ2-7, with 8 positions matching TRBD1. Trimming took 5 bases from V and 3 from J; bases not matched to a gene: 3. The germline V gene has CDR1 LNHDA and CDR2 SQIVND (reference sequence). The CDR3 has 13 amino acids. The DNA for the CDR3 is TGTGCCAGTAGTCAGGGGGCGAACTACGAGCAGTACTTC. It specifies CASSQGANYEQYF.

This clonotype occurred many times. The J gene is TRBJ2-7, the V gene TRBV30; maybe TRBD2 (5 bases). This CDR3 has 13 amino acids. V was cut by 5 bases and J by 5 bases, with 16 bases left in between. Germline V gives CDR1 GTSNPN, CDR2 SVGIG (reference sequence). The CDR3 loop is CAWSSGGGNEQYF. CDR3 coding DNA: TGTGCCTGGTCCTCAGGAGGTGGGAACGAGCAGTACTTC.

This clonotype was found many times. The chain is built from TRBV2 and TRBJ2-2; TRBD2 might be the D (5 bases). V was pared by 5 bases and J by 1 base, with 8 bases between. The germline V gene has CDR1 SNHLY and CDR2 FYNNEI. The CDR3 has 14 amino acids. The CDR3 protein is CASSPRGNTGELFF. CDR3 nucleotide sequence: TGTGCCAGCAGTCCCCGGGGGAACACCGGGGAGCTGTTTTTT.

This clonotype was seen repeatedly, ten times or more. The chain joins TRBV5-8 to TRBJ2-7; D possibly corresponds to TRBD2 (5 bases). The CDR3 extends over 13 amino acids. Deletions cut 5 bases from V and 2 bases from J, with 11 bases between. Germline V lookup: CDR1 SGHTS, CDR2 YDEGEE. In nucleotides, the CDR3 is TGTGCCAGCAGTGAGGGTGGTCCCTACGAGCAGTACTTC. The encoded protein is CASSEGGPYEQYF.

This clonotype was detected only a few times. The rearrangement joins TRBV20-1 to TRBJ2-5; 9 bases line up with TRBD2. Looked up from germline, CDR1 is DFQATT and CDR2 is SNEGSKA (reference sequence). The CDR3 has 13 residues. The V segment lost 6 bases and the J segment 1 base; nucleotides outside the gene matches: 3. CDR3 residues: CSAEREAQETQYF. CDR3 in DNA: TGCAGTGCGGAGCGGGAGGCCCAAGAGACCCAGTACTTC.

This clonotype was seen ten or more times. The chain links TRBV27 to TRBJ1-5, with a weak D call TRBD1 (6 bases). This CDR3 has 13 amino acids. V was cut by 6 bases and J by 6 bases, with 12 bases left in between. The V gene's germline CDR1 is MNHEY and CDR2 SMNVEV (reference sequence). The DNA of the CDR3 is TGTGCCAGCAGCCAAACAGGGCGTCAGCCCCAGCATTTT. Translation gives CASSQTGRQPQHF.

This clonotype was counted a few times. The V call is TRBV20-1, the J call TRBJ2-7, with a possible D match to TRBD2 (5 bases). The length of the CDR3 is 13 residues. V was shortened by 3 bases and J by 6 bases, with 15 bases between the two germline ends. Germline CDR1 DFQATT, CDR2 SNEGSKA (reference sequence). In DNA form, the CDR3 reads TGCAGTGCTAGTGTGGCGGGTGTTGCCGAGCAGTACTTC. Its protein is CSASVAGVAEQYF.

The sample holds many counts of this clonotype. This chain joins TRBV6-8 and TRBJ1-2; TRBD1 agrees at 12 bases. The V gene end was trimmed by 2 bases and the J gene end by 7 bases; junction bases not matched to a gene: 17. The CDR3 loop spans 19 amino acids. The germline gives CDR1 MNHGY, CDR2 SAAAGT. The CDR3 DNA follows: TGTGCCAGCAGTTACAATAACCTCCGGGACAGGGGGCGGAATCGTGGCTACACCTTC. Protein sequence: CASSYNNLRDRGRNRGYTF.

The chain uses TRBV2 and TRBJ1-5, with 9 nucleotides matching TRBD1. The CDR3 contains 15 residues. The J segment lost 5 bases and the V segment lost 4 bases, leaving 6 bases of the junction unmatched. Germline values: CDR1 SNHLY, CDR2 FYNNEI. The CDR3 nucleotides read TGTGCCAGCAGTGGTCCCGGGACAGGGTATCAGCCCCAGCATTTT. It specifies CASSGPGTGYQPQHF. Full variable domain (missing parts from reference TRBV2 and TRBJ1-5): EPEVTQTPSHQVTQMGQEVILRCVPISNHLYFYWYRQILGQKVEFLVSFYNNEISEKSEIFDDQFSVERPDGSNFTLKIRSTKLEDSAMYFCASSGPGTGYQPQHFGDGTRLSIL.

The chain couples TRBV18 to TRBJ2-1; 9 bases line up with TRBD1. Germline V CDR1 and CDR2: KGHSH, LQKENI. This CDR3 comprises 14 residues. The V gene end was trimmed by 3 bases and the J gene end by 9 bases; junction bases not matched to a gene: 6. CDR3 sequence reads: CASSPGQGLVEQFF. In nucleotides, the CDR3 is TGTGCCAGCTCACCGGGACAGGGTCTAGTTGAGCAGTTCTTC.

This clonotype was counted between two and nine times. This chain uses TRBV25-1 with TRBJ2-1, with 9 bases aligning to TRBD2. The CDR3 extends over 14 amino acids. Germline CDR1 is MGHDK and CDR2 is SYGVNS. After removal of 7 bases from V and 1 base from J, the junction contained 2 bases not matched to a gene. CDR3 protein: CASKTSGSYNEQFF. The CDR3 coding sequence is TGTGCCAGCAAGACTAGCGGTTCCTACAATGAGCAGTTCTTC.

This clonotype came up a few times. The chain uses TRBV4-2 and TRBJ2-2; a possible D gene is TRBD1 (6 bases). The CDR3 has 13 amino acids. The germline gives CDR1 LGHNA, CDR2 YNFKEQ. V shed 1 base and J shed 8 bases, with 8 bases lying between them. CDR3 protein: CASSQGRGGELFF. The CDR3 DNA reads TGTGCCAGCAGCCAAGGAAGGGGGGGGGAGCTGTTTTTT.

About this clonotype itself: Being one base from a much bigger clone, this may be a read error. The V and J genes are TRBV13 and TRBJ1-2; 11 nucleotides align to TRBD1. The J segment lost 6 bases and the V segment lost 6 bases, leaving 15 bases of the junction unmatched. Germline V gives CDR1 PRHDT, CDR2 FYEKMQ (reference sequence). The CDR3 is 17 residues long. CDR3 sequence: CASRPSDRGHDSHGYTF. In DNA form, the CDR3 reads TGTGCCAGCAGACCTTCGGACAGGGGGCATGATAGCCATGGCTACACCTTC.

This clonotype was counted at least ten times. The rearrangement uses TRBV7-3 and TRBJ1-2, with 10 bases identical to TRBD1. CDR1 and CDR2 (germline): SGHTA, FQGTGA. There are 15 residues in the CDR3. V lost 4 bases, J lost 3 bases, and 5 bases stayed unmatched. CDR3 sequence: CASSWGQGRDYGYTF. The CDR3 DNA is TGTGCCAGCAGCTGGGGACAGGGGAGGGACTATGGCTACACCTTC.

With regard to this clonotype: A read error is possible here, since a much larger clone lies one base away. The CDR3 DNA follows: TGTGCCAGCTCACCCGGACTAGAGACCTACAATGAGCAGTACTTC. Residues: CASSPGLETYNEQYF. The V gene is TRBV18, the J gene TRBJ2-7; the match to TRBD2 covers 7 bases. The CDR3 is 15 residues long. CDR1 and CDR2 (germline): KGHSH, LQKENI. V trimming: 3 bases; J trimming: 7 bases; junction bases outside the gene matches: 12.

In this sample, this clonotype turned up many times. V is TRBV6-2 or TRBV6-3 and J is TRBJ2-1; 8 positions match TRBD2. Germline CDR1 and CDR2: MNHEY and SVGEGT. The CDR3 sequence is 16 residues long. V dropped 6 bases and J dropped 9; count of bases not matched to a gene: 16. The CDR3 DNA reads TGTGCCAGCAGGGGACCTCTCGGGAGGGGGGTCGGTGAGCAGTTCTTC. This encodes CASRGPLGRGVGEQFF.

In its sample, this clonotype was seen many times. This chain joins TRBV6-5 and TRBJ1-1; D unresolved. Germline values: CDR1 MNHEY, CDR2 SVGAGI. V lost 2 bases and J 2 bases, leaving 9 bases between the germline ends. This CDR3 comprises 14 residues. The DNA for the CDR3 is TGTGCCAGCAGTTACCATTCTGTAAACACTGAAGCTTTCTTT. It translates to CASSYHSVNTEAFF.